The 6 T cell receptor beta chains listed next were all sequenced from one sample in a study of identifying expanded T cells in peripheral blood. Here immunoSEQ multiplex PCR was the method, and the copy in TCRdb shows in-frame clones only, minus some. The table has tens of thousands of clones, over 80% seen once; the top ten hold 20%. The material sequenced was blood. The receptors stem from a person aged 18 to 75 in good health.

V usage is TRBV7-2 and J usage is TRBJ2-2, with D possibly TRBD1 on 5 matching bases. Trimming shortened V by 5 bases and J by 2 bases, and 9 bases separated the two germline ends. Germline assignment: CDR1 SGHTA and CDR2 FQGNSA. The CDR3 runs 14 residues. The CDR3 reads CASSVDSNTGELFF. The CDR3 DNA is TGTGCCAGCAGCGTCGACAGTAACACCGGGGAGCTGTTTTTT.

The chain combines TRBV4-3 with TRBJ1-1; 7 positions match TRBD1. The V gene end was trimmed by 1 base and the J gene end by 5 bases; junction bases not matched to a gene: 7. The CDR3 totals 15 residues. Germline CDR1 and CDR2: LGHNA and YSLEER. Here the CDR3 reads CASSQGWDRKTEAFF. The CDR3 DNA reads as TGCGCCAGCAGCCAAGGATGGGACAGAAAGACTGAAGCTTTCTTT.

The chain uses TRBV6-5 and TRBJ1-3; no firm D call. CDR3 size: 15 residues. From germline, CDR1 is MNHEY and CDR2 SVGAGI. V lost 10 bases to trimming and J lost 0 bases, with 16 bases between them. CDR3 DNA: TGTGCCACCAGAGAACCGACACTCTCTGGAAACACCATATATTTT. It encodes CATREPTLSGNTIYF.

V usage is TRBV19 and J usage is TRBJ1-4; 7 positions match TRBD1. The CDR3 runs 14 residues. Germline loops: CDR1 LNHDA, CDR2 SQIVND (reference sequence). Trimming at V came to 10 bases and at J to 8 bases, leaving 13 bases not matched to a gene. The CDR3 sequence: CATHQTGAGEKLFF. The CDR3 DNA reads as TGTGCCACTCATCAAACAGGGGCTGGGGAAAAACTGTTTTTT.

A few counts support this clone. The CDR3 nucleotides are TGTGCCAGCAGCGTAACCGGGACAGGGGATGGCTACACCTTC. It is translated as CASSVTGTGDGYTF. This chain uses TRBV9 with TRBJ1-2; 10 bases fit TRBD1. Germline loops: CDR1 SGDLS, CDR2 YYNGEE. The ends lost 1 base at V and 6 bases at J; junction bases unmatched: 3. CDR3 length equals 14 residues. Looking up the rest from reference TRBV9 and TRBJ1-2 gives the full variable domain: DSGVTQTPKHLITATGQRVTLRCSPRSGDLSVYWYQQSLDQGLQFLIQYYNGEERAKGNILERFSAQQFPDLHSELNLSSLELGDSALYFCASSVTGTGDGYTFGSGTRLTVV.

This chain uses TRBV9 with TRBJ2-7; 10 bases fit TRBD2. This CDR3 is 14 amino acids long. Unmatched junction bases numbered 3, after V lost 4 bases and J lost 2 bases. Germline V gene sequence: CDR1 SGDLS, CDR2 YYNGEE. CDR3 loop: CASSSGLAAYEQYF. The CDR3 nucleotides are TGTGCCAGCAGCAGCGGACTAGCGGCCTACGAGCAGTACTTC. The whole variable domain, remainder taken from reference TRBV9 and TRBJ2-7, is DSGVTQTPKHLITATGQRVTLRCSPRSGDLSVYWYQQSLDQGLQFLIQYYNGEERAKGNILERFSAQQFPDLHSELNLSSLELGDSALYFCASSSGLAAYEQYFGPGTRLTVT.